The 31 T cell receptor beta chains listed next were all sequenced from one sample in a study of blood T cell repertoires in COVID-19. Clones were sequenced by immunoSEQ multiplex PCR, and TCRdb holds only the in-frame ones, with some missing. The table records over 150,000 clones, about 85% of them present only once. The sample consisted of peripheral blood. These receptor sequences come from a man at least 80 years old with COVID-19, enrolled during active disease.

This rearrangement joins TRBV9 to TRBJ2-1; D is perhaps TRBD1 (6 bases). V lost 1 base, J lost 2 bases, and 10 bases lay in between. The CDR3 length is 15 residues. Germline V lookup: CDR1 SGDLS, CDR2 YYNGEE. The DNA of the CDR3 is TGTGCCAGCAGCGTAAATCCAGGGGCCTACAATGAGCAGTTCTTC. Its translation is CASSVNPGAYNEQFF. Full variable domain (missing parts from reference TRBV9 and TRBJ2-1): DSGVTQTPKHLITATGQRVTLRCSPRSGDLSVYWYQQSLDQGLQFLIQYYNGEERAKGNILERFSAQQFPDLHSELNLSSLELGDSALYFCASSVNPGAYNEQFFGPGTRLTVL.

The gene calls are TRBV6-1 and TRBJ1-1, with 8 bases lining up with TRBD1. The CDR3 runs 15 residues. With 1 base clipped from V and 0 bases from J, the junction kept 1 base outside the gene matches. Germline values: CDR1 MNHNS, CDR2 SASEGT. CDR3 loop: CASSEGTGLNTEAFF. CDR3 coding DNA: TGTGCCAGCAGTGAAGGGACAGGGCTGAACACTGAAGCTTTCTTT.

V usage is TRBV28 and J usage is TRBJ2-7; a possible D gene is TRBD1 (6 bases). CDR1 and CDR2 (germline): MDHEN, SYDVKM. This CDR3 has 14 amino acids. Trimming left V 8 bases short and J 0 bases short, with 14 bases between. CDR3 in amino acids: CASEDRKSSYEQYF. CDR3 sequence (DNA): TGTGCCAGCGAGGACAGAAAAAGCTCCTACGAGCAGTACTTC.

The gene calls are TRBV6-6 and TRBJ1-5; D is uncertain. The CDR3 is 16 residues long. Per germline, CDR1 MNHNY and CDR2 SVGAGI (reference sequence). Trimming shortened V by 2 bases and J by 0 bases, and 11 bases separated the two germline ends. The CDR3 sequence: CASSYGTDYSNQPQHF. The CDR3 DNA reads as TGTGCCAGCAGTTACGGTACAGATTATAGCAATCAGCCCCAGCATTTT.

The J gene is TRBJ2-7, the V gene TRBV9; 7 bases match TRBD1. The CDR3 covers 14 residues. Trimming at V came to 3 bases and at J to 5 bases, leaving 8 bases not matched to a gene. Per germline, CDR1 SGDLS and CDR2 YYNGEE. Here the CDR3 DNA reads TGTGCCAGCAGCGCCATGGACAGGATAGACGAGCAGTACTTC. Its translation: CASSAMDRIDEQYF.

The J gene is TRBJ2-2, the V gene TRBV28; 9 bases agree with TRBD1. CDR1 is MDHEN, CDR2 SYDVKM, per germline. The J segment lost 6 bases and the V segment lost 6 bases, leaving 11 bases of the junction unmatched. The length of the CDR3 is 16 residues. The CDR3 sequence is CASRKTGTGLAGELFF. The DNA of the CDR3 is TGTGCCAGCAGAAAAACGGGGACAGGGCTAGCCGGGGAGCTGTTTTTT.

The table lists this clone with a count of one. This chain joins TRBV19 and TRBJ1-5; D is ambiguous. This CDR3 has 14 residues. Deletions cut 2 bases from V and 1 base from J, with 6 bases between. Germline lookup yields CDR1 LNHDA and CDR2 SQIVND (reference sequence). The CDR3 sequence: CASSISPSNQPQHF. CDR3 in DNA: TGTGCCAGTAGTATAAGCCCCAGCAATCAGCCCCAGCATTTT. Based on the CDR3 plus reference TRBV19 and TRBJ1-5, the full variable domain is DGGITQSPKYLFRKEGQNVTLSCEQNLNHDAMYWYRQDPGQGLRLIYYSQIVNDFQKGDIAEGYSVSREKKESFPLTVTSAQKNPTAFYLCASSISPSNQPQHFGDGTRLSIL.

This chain uses TRBV2 with TRBJ2-2, with D possibly TRBD2 on 5 matching bases. Trimming shortened V by 2 bases and J by 4 bases, and 11 bases separated the two germline ends. Per the germline V gene, CDR1 is SNHLY and CDR2 is FYNNEI. The CDR3 has 15 amino acids. CDR3 DNA: TGTGCCAGCAGTGAAACGTGGGGAGCCACCGGGGAGCTGTTTTTT. Translation gives CASSETWGATGELFF.

The gene calls are TRBV5-1 and TRBJ1-1, with 7 bases matching TRBD1. From germline, CDR1 is SGHRS and CDR2 YFSETQ. The CDR3 covers 14 residues. Trimming removed 4 bases from V and 0 bases from J; junction bases left unmatched: 3. CDR3 residues: CASSPDRVNTEAFF. The CDR3 DNA sequence: TGCGCCAGCAGCCCCGACAGGGTGAACACTGAAGCTTTCTTT.

This rearrangement joins TRBV19 to TRBJ1-2, with a tentative D call TRBD1 (5 bases). The CDR3 is 15 residues long. V was trimmed by 3 bases and J by 8 bases, leaving 19 bases between them. In germline, CDR1 is LNHDA, CDR2 SQIVND (reference sequence). The CDR3: CASSIVARDVSGYTF. The DNA of the CDR3 is TGTGCCAGTAGTATCGTCGCCAGGGATGTATCGGGCTACACCTTC.

The chain recombines TRBV7-2 with TRBJ2-1, with D tentatively TRBD1 (6 bases). Trimming left V 5 bases short and J 0 bases short, with 11 bases between. Germline V gene lookup returns CDR1 SGHTA and CDR2 FQGNSA. The CDR3 consists of 15 residues. The CDR3 DNA reads as TGTGCCAGCAGCACAGGGTGGGGCTCCTACAATGAGCAGTTCTTC. It is translated as CASSTGWGSYNEQFF.

The chain has TRBV19 and TRBJ1-6; no definite D call. This CDR3 spans 12 amino acids. Per the germline V gene, CDR1 is LNHDA and CDR2 is SQIVND (reference sequence). Trimming removed 0 bases at V and 12 bases at J, with 6 bases between. The CDR3 spells CASSIERGPLHF. The CDR3 nucleotides are TGTGCCAGTAGTATAGAGCGCGGACCCCTCCACTTT.

The V and J genes are TRBV18 and TRBJ2-5; D remains unclear. Between the trimmed V and J ends, which lost 1 base and 3 bases, there was a span of 3 bases. Germline lookup yields CDR1 KGHSH and CDR2 LQKENI. This CDR3 has 12 residues. For the CDR3, the DNA is TGTGCCAGCTCACCACGCGAAGAGACCCAGTACTTC. Its protein is CASSPREETQYF.

The rearrangement joins TRBV10-3 to TRBJ1-6; 8 nucleotides match TRBD1. This CDR3 is built from 14 residues. Germline values: CDR1 ENHRY, CDR2 SYGVKD. V shed 11 bases, J shed 9 bases, and the junction held 12 bases outside the gene matches. The CDR3 nucleotides are TGTGCCGCTCATCAGGCCGGACAGGGTTCACCCCTCCACTTT. It encodes CAAHQAGQGSPLHF.

About this clone: Other nucleotide sequences from this sample produce the same CDR3. This chain connects TRBV7-3 to TRBJ2-1, with 9 bases aligning to TRBD1. The ends lost 4 bases at V and 1 base at J; junction bases unmatched: 2. The V gene's germline CDR1 is SGHTA and CDR2 FQGTGA. CDR3 size: 15 residues. CDR3 nucleotide sequence: TGTGCCAGCAGCTCGGACAGGGGATCCTACAATGAGCAGTTCTTC. It is translated as CASSSDRGSYNEQFF.

This chain links TRBV11-2 with TRBJ2-5; 12 bases line up with TRBD2. From germline, CDR1 is SGHAT and CDR2 FQNNGV. The CDR3 is made up of 15 amino acids. Trimming at V came to 1 base and at J to 7 bases, leaving 4 bases not matched to a gene. CDR3 protein: CASSLGTSGAGTQYF. The CDR3 nucleotides read TGTGCCAGCAGCTTAGGGACTAGCGGGGCGGGGACCCAGTACTTC.

The V call is TRBV19, the J call TRBJ1-1, with 8 bases that match TRBD1. CDR1 and CDR2 from the germline V gene are LNHDA and SQIVND (reference sequence). V dropped 8 bases and J dropped 10; count of bases not matched to a gene: 15. The CDR3 runs 14 residues. CDR3 coding DNA: TGTGCCAGTTCCCGCCAGGGGGCGGATCTGGGAGCTTTCTTT. Translated, it gives CASSRQGADLGAFF.

The chain links TRBV7-2 to TRBJ2-1, with D possibly TRBD1 on 5 matching bases. This CDR3 comprises 15 residues. Trimming cost V 5 bases and J 8 bases, with 19 bases left between them. The germline gives CDR1 SGHTA, CDR2 FQGNSA. The CDR3: CASSLQGVAFDEQFF. CDR3 DNA: TGTGCCAGCAGCCTCCAAGGGGTAGCTTTCGATGAGCAGTTCTTC.

This chain joins TRBV28 and TRBJ1-6; TRBD1 might be the D (6 bases). Germline CDR1 MDHEN, CDR2 SYDVKM. The CDR3 runs to 16 residues. With 1 base removed from V and 7 bases from J, the gap between germline ends came to 14 bases. CDR3 in amino acids: CASSLLGGTLNSPLHF. In DNA, the CDR3 is TGTGCCAGCAGTTTATTGGGAGGGACATTGAATTCACCCCTCCACTTT.

This clone was found a few times. This sequence joins TRBV7-9 and TRBJ2-3; 14 bases align to TRBD2. The germline CDR1 and CDR2 sequences are SEHNR and FQNEAQ (reference sequence). Losses at the gene ends were 5 bases for V and 6 bases for J; bases not matched to a gene: 10. This CDR3 comprises 17 residues. This CDR3 reads CASSPWTSGGIGDTQYF. CDR3 bases: TGTGCCAGCAGCCCCTGGACTAGCGGGGGGATCGGGGATACGCAGTATTTT. Based on the CDR3 plus reference TRBV7-9 and TRBJ2-3, the full variable domain is DTGVSQNPRHKITKRGQNVTFRCDPISEHNRLYWYRQTLGQGPEFLTYFQNEAQLEKSRLLSDRFSAERPKGSFSTLEIQRTEQGDSAMYLCASSPWTSGGIGDTQYFGPGTRLTVL.

The V and J genes are TRBV5-4 and TRBJ2-6; no reliable D call. The CDR3 has 13 amino acids. The V gene lost 4 bases and the J gene lost 4 bases, with 6 bases spanning the gap. Germline V gene data show CDR1 as SGHNT and CDR2 as YYREEE (reference sequence). DNA for the CDR3: TGTGCCAGCAGCCTTTCCGGGGCCAACGTCCTGACTTTC. Protein product: CASSLSGANVLTF.

The gene calls are TRBV13 and TRBJ1-2; tentatively, D is TRBD1 (5 bases). The germline CDR1 and CDR2 sequences are PRHDT and FYEKMQ (reference sequence). The V and J ends lost 5 bases and 4 bases respectively, with 8 bases between them. The CDR3 loop spans 12 amino acids. The CDR3 spells CASSLQGYGYTF. Here the CDR3 DNA reads TGTGCCAGCAGCCTTCAGGGCTATGGCTACACCTTC.

Here the CDR3 DNA reads TGTGCCAGCACTTACCTCCGGGACAGGGGGCATAGCAATCAGCCCCAGCATTTT. This codes for CASTYLRDRGHSNQPQHF. This chain connects TRBV28 to TRBJ1-5, with 12 bases lining up with TRBD1. This CDR3 comprises 18 residues. The ends lost 7 bases at V and 0 bases at J; junction bases unmatched: 10. Germline CDR1 reads MDHEN; CDR2 reads SYDVKM. The entire variable domain, with the rest obtained from reference TRBV28 and TRBJ1-5, is as follows: DVKVTQSSRYLVKRTGEKVFLECVQDMDHENMFWYRQDPGLGLRLIYFSYDVKMKEKGDIPEGYSVSREKKERFSLILESASTNQTSMYLCASTYLRDRGHSNQPQHFGDGTRLSIL.

The rearrangement uses TRBV5-8 and TRBJ2-3; TRBD2 agrees at 11 bases. V shed 0 bases, J shed 2 bases, and the junction held 2 bases outside the gene matches. Per the germline V gene, CDR1 is SGHTS and CDR2 is YDEGEE. The CDR3 totals 16 residues. CDR3 in amino acids: CASSLGLAGFTDTQYF. CDR3 DNA sequence: TGTGCCAGCAGCTTGGGACTAGCGGGGTTCACAGATACGCAGTATTTT.

This chain joins TRBV20-1 and TRBJ1-1; D is perhaps TRBD1 (5 bases). Germline values: CDR1 DFQATT, CDR2 SNEGSKA (reference sequence). The CDR3 consists of 11 residues. The CDR3 sequence is CKQGGYTEAFF. Written as DNA, the CDR3 is TGCAAGCAGGGTGGGTACACTGAAGCTTTCTTT.

J is TRBJ1-2 and V is TRBV5-1, with 7 nucleotides matching TRBD1. Trimming removed 0 bases from V and 2 bases from J; junction bases left unmatched: 7. The germline V gene encodes CDR1 SGHRS and CDR2 YFSETQ. CDR3 size: 16 residues. The CDR3 is CASSLGLGGANYGYTF. Here the CDR3 DNA reads TGCGCCAGCAGCTTGGGGTTAGGGGGCGCCAACTATGGCTACACCTTC. The variable domain in full, completed from reference TRBV5-1 and TRBJ1-2, reads KAGVTQTPRYLIKTRGQQVTLSCSPISGHRSVSWYQQTPGQGLQFLFEYFSETQRNKGNFPGRFSGRQFSNSRSEMNVSTLELGDSALYLCASSLGLGGANYGYTFGSGTRLTVV.

The chain couples TRBV19 to TRBJ1-1, with D maybe TRBD1 (6 bases). CDR3 size: 15 residues. Trimming pared 5 bases from V and 0 bases from J, leaving 13 bases between. CDR1 and CDR2 from the germline V gene are LNHDA and SQIVND (reference sequence). The CDR3 DNA reads as TGTGCCAGTAGTGCTGAAGACAGGCTGAACACTGAAGCTTTCTTT. This encodes CASSAEDRLNTEAFF.

The chain recombines TRBV5-1 with TRBJ1-1; 9 bases fit TRBD1. V lost 3 bases to trimming and J lost 2 bases; unmatched junction nucleotides: 2. CDR3 length: 14 amino acids. Germline CDR1 SGHRS, CDR2 YFSETQ. The CDR3 region is CASSWTGVNTEAFF. Here the CDR3 DNA reads TGCGCCAGCAGCTGGACAGGGGTAAACACTGAAGCTTTCTTT.

J is TRBJ1-6 and V is TRBV30; D may be TRBD1 (6 bases). CDR1 and CDR2 from the germline V gene are GTSNPN and SVGIG (reference sequence). The CDR3 has 15 amino acids. V was trimmed by 1 base and J by 7 bases, leaving 14 bases between them. This CDR3 is CAWSEGQNSNSPLHF. CDR3 DNA sequence: TGTGCCTGGAGTGAGGGACAAAACTCAAATTCACCCCTCCACTTT.

This clone appeared a single time. The V call is TRBV3-1 (or the pseudogene TRBV3-2), the J call TRBJ1-1, with TRBD1 identical over 8 bases. This CDR3 is 15 amino acids long. With V trimmed by 4 bases and J by 5 bases, 9 bases remained unmatched. CDR1 is LGHDT and CDR2 is YNNKEL in the germline V gene (reference sequence). CDR3 DNA sequence: TGTGCCAGCAGCCCACCTCGGACAGGGTGGACTGAAGCTTTCTTT. It codes for CASSPPRTGWTEAFF.

The rearrangement joins TRBV25-1 to TRBJ1-2, with 9 bases fitting TRBD1. After removal of 10 bases from V and 3 bases from J, the junction contained 15 bases not matched to a gene. CDR1 is MGHDK, CDR2 SYGVNS, per germline. The CDR3 extends over 16 amino acids. CDR3 sequence reads: CATSTGTGTFDYGYTF. CDR3 bases: TGTGCCACCTCTACCGGGACAGGGACCTTCGACTATGGCTACACCTTC.